This TCR beta chain originates from a study of identical twins. Worth noting for this clonotype: Its matching antigen is unknown.

TCRdb processed the 5' RACE reads anew with MiXCR; each CDR3 protein has one entry. The profile shows about 210,000 distinct CDR3 sequences, around a tenth of them singletons. The study's findings and limits: Models, which agreed with sharing between unrelated individuals, nonetheless underestimated the out-of-frame TCR alpha sharing seen in monozygotic twins. In zero-insertion analyses, partial confounding could arise from invariant MAIT and iNKT cells.

Sequencing was done on a sample of memory (CD45RO+) T cells sorted from blood. The sequence was collected from a young woman in good health.

The CDR3 DNA reads TGTGCCAGCAGCTTAGTGACGCAGGGTTGGCCTGAAGCTTTCTTT. Translation gives CASSLVTQGWPEAFF. The genes are TRBV11-3 and TRBJ1-1; tentative D call: TRBD1 (5 bases). The V end lost 1 base, the J end lost 6 bases, and 15 bases lay between the germline ends. Germline CDR1 is SGHNT and CDR2 is YENEEA. CDR3 length: 15 residues. Supplemented by reference TRBV11-3 and TRBJ1-1, the full variable domain reads EAGVVQSPRYKIIEKKQPVAFWCNPISGHNTLYWYLQNLGQGPELLIRYENEEAVDDSQLPKDRFSAERLKGVDSTLKIQPAELGDSAVYLCASSLVTQGWPEAFFGQGTRLTVV.